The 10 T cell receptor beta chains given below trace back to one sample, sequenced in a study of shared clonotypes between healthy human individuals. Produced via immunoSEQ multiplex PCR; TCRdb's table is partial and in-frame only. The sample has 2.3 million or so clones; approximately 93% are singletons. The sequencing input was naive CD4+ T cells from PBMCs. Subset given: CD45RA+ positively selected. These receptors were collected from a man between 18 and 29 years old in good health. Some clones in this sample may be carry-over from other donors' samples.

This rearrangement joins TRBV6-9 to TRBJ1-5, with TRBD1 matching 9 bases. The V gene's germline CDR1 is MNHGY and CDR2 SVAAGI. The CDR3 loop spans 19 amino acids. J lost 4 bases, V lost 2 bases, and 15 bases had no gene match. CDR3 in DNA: TGTGCCAGCAGTTATAAGGCCCTCGGGGGGACAGGGAGAAATCAGCCCCAGCATTTT. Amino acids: CASSYKALGGTGRNQPQHF.

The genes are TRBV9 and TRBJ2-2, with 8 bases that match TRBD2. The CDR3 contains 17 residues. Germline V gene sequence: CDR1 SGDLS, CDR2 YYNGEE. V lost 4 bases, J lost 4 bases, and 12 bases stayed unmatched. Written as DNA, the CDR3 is TGTGCCAGCAGCTCCCGCGGTAGCGGGACGGGCACCGGGGAGCTGTTTTTT. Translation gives CASSSRGSGTGTGELFF.

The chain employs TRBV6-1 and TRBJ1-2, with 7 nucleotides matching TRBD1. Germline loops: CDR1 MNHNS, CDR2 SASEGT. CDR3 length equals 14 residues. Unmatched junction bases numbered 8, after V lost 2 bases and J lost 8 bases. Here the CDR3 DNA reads TGTGCCAGCAGTGAACGGACGTGGGACAGCGGCTACACCTTC. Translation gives CASSERTWDSGYTF.

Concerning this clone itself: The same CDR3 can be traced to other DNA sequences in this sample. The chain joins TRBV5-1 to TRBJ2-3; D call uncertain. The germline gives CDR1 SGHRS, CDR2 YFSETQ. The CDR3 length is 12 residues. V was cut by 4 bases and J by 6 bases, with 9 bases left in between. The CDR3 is CASSLSLDTQYF. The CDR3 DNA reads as TGCGCCAGCAGCCTGAGTTTGGATACGCAGTATTTT.

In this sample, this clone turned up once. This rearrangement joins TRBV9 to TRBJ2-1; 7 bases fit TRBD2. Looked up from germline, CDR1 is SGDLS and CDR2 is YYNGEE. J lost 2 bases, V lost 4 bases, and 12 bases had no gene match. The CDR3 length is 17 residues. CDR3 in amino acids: CASSPQGGSATYNEQFF. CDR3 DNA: TGTGCCAGCAGCCCCCAAGGCGGGAGCGCCACCTACAATGAGCAGTTCTTC.

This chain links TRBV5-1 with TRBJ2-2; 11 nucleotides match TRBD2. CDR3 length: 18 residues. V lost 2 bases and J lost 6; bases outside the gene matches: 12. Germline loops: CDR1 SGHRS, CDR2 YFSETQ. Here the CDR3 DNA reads TGCGCCAGCAGCTTCGCGACTAGCGGGAAGGTCTTCCCCGGGGAGCTGTTTTTT. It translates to CASSFATSGKVFPGELFF.

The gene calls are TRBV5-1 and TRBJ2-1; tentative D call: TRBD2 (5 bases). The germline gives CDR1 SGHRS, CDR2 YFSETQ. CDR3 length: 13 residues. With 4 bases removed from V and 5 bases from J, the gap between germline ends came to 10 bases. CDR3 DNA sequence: TGCGCCAGCAGCCCGGGGTCCCACAATGAGCAGTTCTTC. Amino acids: CASSPGSHNEQFF. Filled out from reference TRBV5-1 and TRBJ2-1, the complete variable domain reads KAGVTQTPRYLIKTRGQQVTLSCSPISGHRSVSWYQQTPGQGLQFLFEYFSETQRNKGNFPGRFSGRQFSNSRSEMNVSTLELGDSALYLCASSPGSHNEQFFGPGTRLTVL.

The CDR3 bases are TGTGCCAGCAGCGTAGAACGCGGGAGAAGAGAGACCCAGTACTTC. This gives the protein CASSVERGRRETQYF. This chain uses TRBV9 with TRBJ2-5, with 7 bases that match TRBD2. Trimming removed 0 bases from V and 4 bases from J; junction bases left unmatched: 6. CDR1 and CDR2 from the germline V gene are SGDLS and YYNGEE. The CDR3 length is 15 residues.

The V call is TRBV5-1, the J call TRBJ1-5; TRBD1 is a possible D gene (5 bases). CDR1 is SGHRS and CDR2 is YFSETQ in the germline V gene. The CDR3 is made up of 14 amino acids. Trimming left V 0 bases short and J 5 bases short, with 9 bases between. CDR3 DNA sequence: TGCGCCAGCAGCTTGGCCGGGGCGGATCAGCCCCAGCATTTT. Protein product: CASSLAGADQPQHF.

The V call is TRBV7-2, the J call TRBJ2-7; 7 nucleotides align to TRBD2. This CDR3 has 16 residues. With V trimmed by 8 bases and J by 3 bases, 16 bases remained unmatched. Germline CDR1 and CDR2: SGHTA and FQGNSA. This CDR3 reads CASRLGVVAGVYEQYF. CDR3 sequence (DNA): TGTGCCAGCCGCCTCGGCGTGGTGGCGGGAGTCTACGAGCAGTACTTC.